These T cell receptor beta chains were read from a single sample in a study of cytotoxic CD8 clonotypes in ibrutinib-treated CLL. Profiling relied on immunoSEQ multiplex PCR, and the TCRdb table lists in-frame clones only, not all of them. The sample has approximately 350,000 clones, 60% to 80% seen once. Specimen: PBMCs, collected after 36 months of ibrutinib treatment. The receptors here all came from a human donor with chronic lymphocytic leukemia. Each CDR3 is given with its conserved first and last residue. The D gene is left open where the match is weak. Clone size, where shown, is once, few, many, or a class for clones that have expanded.

TRBD1	once	TRBJ2-1	TRBV7-3	CASSSPKISGTGAYNEQFF	TGTGCCAGCAGCTCGCCAAAGATTTCCGGGACAGGGGCCTACAATGAGCAGTTCTTC
TRBD1	.	TRBJ1-4	TRBV9	CASSELQGPGEKLFF	TGTGCCAGCAGCGAATTACAGGGGCCCGGCGAAAAACTGTTTTTT
TRBD1	few	TRBJ1-2	TRBV9	CASTKTGWNYGYTF	TGTGCCAGCACGAAGACAGGGTGGAACTATGGCTACACCTTC
.	.	TRBJ1-3	TRBV5-8	CASSLMAGAGGNTIYF	TGTGCCAGCAGCTTGATGGCGGGGGCAGGAGGAAACACCATATATTTT
TRBD1	.	TRBJ2-1	TRBV9	CASSGRQGAVSEQFF	TGTGCCAGCAGCGGGCGACAGGGGGCTGTTAGTGAGCAGTTCTTC
.	.	TRBJ2-3	TRBV6-5	CASLTPKIGAQYF	TGTGCCAGTTTAACGCCCAAGATTGGAGCGCAGTATTTT
.	few	TRBJ2-3	TRBV7-9	CASSPPLDTQYF	TGTGCCAGCAGCCCTCCCCTAGATACGCAGTATTTT
.	.	TRBJ1-3	TRBV18	CASSPSGQSSGNTIYF	TGTGCCAGCTCACCAAGCGGCCAAAGCTCTGGAAACACCATATATTTT
.	few	TRBJ1-1	TRBV5-6	CASSLWVLVGLSNTEAFF	TGTGCCAGCAGCTTGTGGGTCTTGGTGGGCCTCTCGAACACTGAAGCTTTCTTT
.	.	TRBJ1-6	TRBV11-1	CASSRTAYNSPLHF	TGTGCCAGCAGCCGGACAGCCTATAATTCACCCCTCCACTTT
.	few	TRBJ2-3	TRBV2	CASSERRGEDTQYF	TGTGCCAGCAGTGAAAGGAGGGGGGAGGATACGCAGTATTTT
.	.	TRBJ2-5	TRBV29-1	CSVGGGPRQETQYF	TGCAGCGTTGGTGGGGGGCCTCGCCAAGAGACCCAGTACTTC
.	.	TRBJ1-4	TRBV5-1	CASSLEKKLFF	TGCGCCAGCAGCTTGGAAAAAAAACTGTTTTTT
TRBD2	.	TRBJ2-1	TRBV11-3	CASSLRLAAYNEQFF	TGTGCCAGCAGCTTACGACTAGCGGCTTACAATGAGCAGTTCTTC
.	.	TRBJ2-7	TRBV2	CASSERWGVTTPYEQYF	TGTGCCAGCAGTGAACGATGGGGGGTAACCACCCCCTACGAGCAGTACTTC
.	.	TRBJ2-1	TRBV5-4	CASSASEWGNEQFF	TGTGCCAGCAGCGCTTCTGAGTGGGGCAATGAGCAGTTCTTC
TRBD2	.	TRBJ2-7	TRBV4-1	CASSHRLAEPYEQYF	TGCGCCAGCAGCCACCGACTAGCGGAACCCTACGAGCAGTACTTC
TRBD2	.	TRBJ2-2	TRBV7-6	CASSTTSGLNTGELFF	TGTGCCAGCAGCACAACTAGCGGGCTGAACACCGGGGAGCTGTTTTTT
TRBD1	.	TRBJ2-7	TRBV2	CASTAATGDHEQYF	TGTGCCAGCACTGCCGCGACAGGGGACCACGAGCAGTACTTC
.	.	TRBJ2-7	TRBV9	CASSVGRVFEYEQYF	TGTGCCAGCAGCGTAGGGAGGGTTTTTGAGTACGAGCAGTACTTC
.	.	TRBJ2-5	TRBV5-6	CASSLFGAETQYF	TGTGCCAGCAGCTTGTTCGGGGCGGAGACCCAGTACTTC
TRBD1	.	TRBJ1-4	TRBV25-1	CASRDRGNEKLFF	TGTGCCAGTCGGGACAGGGGTAATGAAAAACTGTTTTTT
.	.	TRBJ2-7	TRBV7-2	CASNQPGLSYEQYF	TGTGCCAGCAACCAGCCGGGGCTCTCCTACGAGCAGTACTTC
.	.	TRBJ2-7	TRBV7-2	CASSSGTGEQYF	TGTGCCAGCAGCTCCGGGACGGGGGAGCAGTACTTC
.	.	TRBJ2-3	TRBV11-2	CASSLEGRNTQYF	TGTGCCAGCAGCTTAGAAGGACGAAATACGCAGTATTTT
.	.	TRBJ1-1	TRBV29-1	CSVVDSMNTEAFF	TGCAGCGTTGTTGACAGCATGAACACTGAAGCTTTCTTT